This T cell receptor beta chain was recovered during a study of T cell repertoires in cytomegalovirus infection. Overall study findings and caveats: The cumulative frequency of public TCR beta families distinguished individuals who carried CMV together with the relevant HLA. The ex vivo response was dominated by HLA-C-restricted CMV-specific TCR beta clonotypes.

V was clipped by 0 bases and J by 10 bases; unmatched bases: 12. Germline V gene lookup returns CDR1 GTSNPN and CDR2 SVGIG (reference sequence). The CDR3 loop spans 15 amino acids. This clonotype was picked up one time. What it binds is not known. A single record per CDR3 protein comes from TCRdb applying MiXCR to the reads. Of roughly 120,000 distinct CDR3 sequences in the sample, around 10% were seen once. This sequence joins TRBV30 and TRBJ2-1; 7 bases line up with TRBD1. The TCR was taken from a human donor in good health (CMV status not recorded). Some clones in this sample may be carry-over from other donors' samples. Input material: PBMCs, sequenced either directly or after in vitro stimulation (not recorded which). The CDR3 nucleotides read TGTGCCTGGAGTGTACGAGGGACAGTCTCCCGGGAGCAGTTCTTC. This codes for CAWSVRGTVSREQFF. Drawing the rest from reference TRBV30 and TRBJ2-1, the complete variable domain is SQTIHQWPATLVQPVGSPLSLECTVEGTSNPNLYWYRQAAGRGLQLLFYSVGIGQISSEVPQNLSASRPQDRQFILSSKKLLLSDSGFYLCAWSVRGTVSREQFFGPGTRLTVL.